These T cell receptor beta chains were read from a single sample in a study of human CD8 memory T cell subsets. Reanalyzing the 5' RACE reads, TCRdb keeps one entry per CDR3 protein, without DNA. The clone table shows around 9,600 distinct CDR3 sequences, with the ten largest holding 15%. The sequencing input was CD8+ T cells from PBMCs. Every receptor here comes from a human donor in good health. Each CDR3 is given with its conserved first and last residue. Fields, in order: clone size, J gene, CDR3 length, V gene, CDR3 protein. Only part of the rows carry a size: once, few, many, or a class if the clone is expanded.

medium-sized	TRBJ2-3	18	TRBV6-5	CASSYSPSGGTPTDTQYF
-	TRBJ2-1	11	TRBV20-1	CSARRADEQFF
-	TRBJ2-1	15	TRBV14	CASSQDEGYWDEQFF
-	TRBJ2-1	11	TRBV27	CASSGGNEQFF
-	TRBJ1-1	15	TRBV12-5	CASGKKKGLNTEAFF
-	TRBJ2-1	15	TRBV7-9	CASSLALPAYNEQFF
-	TRBJ1-2	11	TRBV7-9	CATWDTGSATF
-	TRBJ2-3	18	TRBV2	CASSADSRTEVGTDTQYF
-	TRBJ2-7	14	TRBV14	CASSQDLDFYEQYF
-	TRBJ2-1	15	TRBV6-2/TRBV6-3	CASSYIRTRSNEQFF
-	TRBJ2-7	12	TRBV28	CASSFEGAEQYF
medium-sized	TRBJ1-5	16	TRBV9	CASSVSEGGGNQPQHF
-	TRBJ2-1	15	TRBV7-3	CASSWTSGRGSEQFF
-	TRBJ1-4	16	TRBV7-2	CASSLTPQGATEKLFF
-	TRBJ2-2	14	TRBV4-3	CASSQDRATGELFF
-	TRBJ2-2	13	TRBV7-7	CASSQTETGELFF
-	TRBJ2-2	16	TRBV6-2/TRBV6-3	CASSLVGGLNTGELFF
-	TRBJ2-5	16	TRBV9	CASSVASPSAGETQYF
-	TRBJ2-1	14	TRBV9	CASSLSGAWGEQFF
-	TRBJ1-5	14	TRBV27	CASSPRGGNQPQHF
-	TRBJ2-1	12	TRBV7-2	CASSLVYNEQFF
-	TRBJ2-3	15	TRBV7-9	CASSLGQDGTDTQYF
-	TRBJ1-1	15	TRBV3-2	CASSQGEWQSTEAFF
-	TRBJ2-1	17	TRBV4-2	CASSQESAGGPRNEQFF
medium-sized	TRBJ1-6	15	TRBV12-3/TRBV12-4	CASSPRPAINSPLHF
-	TRBJ2-3	14	TRBV11-1	CASSMGQGTDTQYF
-	TRBJ1-1	17	TRBV2	CASSEPYDRGQNTEAFF
medium-sized	TRBJ2-3	16	TRBV3-1	CASSQDMLGTVNTQYF
-	TRBJ2-7	17	TRBV20-1	CSARKWTGLDVTYEQYF
-	TRBJ2-5	15	TRBV14	CASSQVGGVGETQYF
-	TRBJ2-1	16	TRBV14	CASSPLAKSSYNEQFF